The present TCR beta chain was sequenced within a study of Graves' ophthalmopathy and Graves' hyperthyroidism (dated by TCRdb to 2016 to 2018). For context, the study as a whole: Peripheral blood samples were taken at the time of initial diagnosis, before any treatment was given. To explore V-J signatures that distinguish ophthalmopathy from hyperthyroidism, a discovery set of around 100 patients was enrolled, made up of 43 with ophthalmopathy and under 65 with stable hyperthyroidism. In five or six hyperthyroidism patients, T-cell repertoires of thyroid tissue and blood were compared. The approximately 98 discovery patients were randomly divided into training and test sets at a 7:3 ratio. Once sampling was done, hyperthyroidism patients were given methimazole at a starting dose of 30 mg daily, while ophthalmopathy patients were given high-dose intravenous methylprednisolone. The study used TCR beta repertoire signatures to distinguish Graves' ophthalmopathy from Graves' hyperthyroidism and to predict progression to ophthalmopathy. The independent validation cohort included 20 or so hyperthyroidism patients plus 17 patients who later progressed from hyperthyroidism to ophthalmopathy. In total, approximately 130 blood samples were TCR-sequenced: under 45 ophthalmopathy, some 75 hyperthyroidism and approximately 17 hyperthyroidism-to-ophthalmopathy patients.

TCR beta CDR3 regions were amplified from RNA transcripts for repertoire sequencing. HTBI primers and the Qiagen OneStep RT-PCR kit were used in a first-round RT-PCR, which was followed by a second-round multiplex PCR, size selection and purification. The libraries underwent paired-end sequencing with 100 bp reads on an Illumina HiSeq2000. Turning to the authors' computational methods: SOAPnuke was used to process the reads, removing any read that contained adapters or uncalled bases, had a mean Phred below 15, or lacked an exact match to the constant primer or identifier. COPE v1.2.5 was used to merge high-quality paired reads. Each unique nucleotide sequence was defined as a clonotype, and clonotypes were aligned to IMGT TRB V, D and J references with MiTCR v1.1. The analysis was limited to V-J combinations with a frequency above 0.0001, which together covered just over 98% of the repertoires. A TCR clonal expansion and chaos score per V-J combination was defined as the ratio of F50 clonal expansion to chaos observed in the TCRdist matrix. Features were reduced by Welch's t-statistics and random forest to approximately 13 V-J combinations, which fed a naive Bayes classifier. The similarity between thyroid and blood repertoires was quantified using the Morisita-Horn index. The public reads were quality trimmed at Q25 with fastp and then assembled into clones with MiXCR by TCRdb, keeping productive beta chains. All rows with the same CDR3 protein become a single entry with the most common DNA and genes. For this entry, the V and J calls and clone size follow TCRdb and not the study's own pipeline. Across this sample there are about 400,000 distinct CDR3 sequences, with about 18% seen only once. Around 1.4% of the sample goes to the ten largest clones.

V drops 0 bases and J drops 6 bases, leaving 14 bases in between. The CDR3 covers 15 residues, taking in both the cysteine and the phenylalanine. Only the CDR3 region is kept as DNA, spanning 45 bases read in frame from base 1. CDR1 and CDR2 are read off the germline V gene (reference sequence) as DFQATT and SNEGSKA. In this sample, this clonotype turned up many times. The antigen this receptor binds is unknown. Per-base quality was not reported, and no clone a single base away is much larger than it. The ophthalmopathy patients had moderately to severely active disease, with a Clinical Activity Score of 3 or higher, a NOSPECS grade of 4 or higher, and a disease duration of less than 3 months. Patients were excluded if they had other autoimmune diseases, uncontrolled infections, pregnancy or lactation. Clinical symptoms, serum thyroxine, TRAb, thyroid ultrasound and orbital computed tomography were used for diagnosis. Ficoll-Paque density gradient centrifugation was used to isolate PBMCs from approximately 10 ml of fresh peripheral blood. Total RNA was extracted using Trizol reagent, and RNA quality was checked on an Agilent 2100 Bioanalyzer.

The paper's findings and limits, for the study overall: Sample size was not predetermined statistically, and investigators were not blinded to group allocation. Ophthalmopathy was separated from stable hyperthyroidism by the 13-signature model with around 88% sensitivity and 81.08% specificity in cross-validation and with 80%/75% in the test set. Most expanded thyroid clonotypes with a frequency above 0.001 also appeared in blood, which suggests that blood repertoires may reflect the immune response in the thyroid. In validation, the model predicted ophthalmopathy progression with more than 55% sensitivity and roughly 78% specificity; around twelve predicted patients were CT-confirmed with GO in a median of 6.5 months.

The TCR originated in a woman aged 18-29 years with Graves' ophthalmopathy. Donor details come from another sample of the same person, matched by shared clones. The sample was peripheral blood. This chain joins TRBV20-1 to TRBJ2-2; TRBD2 is a possible D gene, resting on 6 matching bases. The nucleotide sequence reads as follows: TGCAGTGCTAGAGATGGGGCGGGGTTTCCCGGGGAGCTGTTTTTT. Translation gives CSARDGAGFPGELFF.